This TCR beta chain was sequenced for a study of blood T cell repertoires in COVID-19. Measured with immunoSEQ multiplex PCR; TCRdb has only the in-frame clones, and not every one. The table lists about 300,000 clones, around nine tenths of them singletons. The CDR3 consists of 19 residues. Germline CDR1 reads SGHRS; CDR2 reads YFSETQ. The V segment lost 3 bases and the J segment 9 bases; nucleotides outside the gene matches: 19. The receptor's source is a woman younger than 45 with COVID-19, enrolled during active disease. The source material was peripheral blood. This chain links TRBV5-1 with TRBJ2-1; TRBD1 agrees at 12 bases. CDR3 region: CASSSSGTGGAFVFGEQFF. The CDR3 region has the DNA TGCGCCAGCAGCTCAAGCGGGACAGGGGGCGCCTTCGTGTTTGGTGAGCAGTTCTTC.